The source of this TCR beta chain is a study of cytomegalovirus exposure and HLA in healthy donors. CDR1 is MGHDK and CDR2 is SYGVNS in the germline V gene. V was cut by 2 bases and J by 2 bases, with 9 bases left in between. The CDR3 has 14 residues. 60 Vbeta and 13 Jbeta primers were used in PCR. The repertoire was sequenced with immunoSEQ multiplex PCR; TCRdb's copy has only in-frame clones and lacks some. Altogether 95,000 to 120,000 clones are present, under 90% being singletons, with the ten largest covering roughly 2.5%. The chain couples TRBV25-1 to TRBJ1-1; tentatively, D is TRBD1 (6 bases). The sequenced material came from PBMCs. The receptor's source is a woman aged 18-29 years in good health and CMV-seronegative. CDR3 DNA: TGTGCCAGCAGTGAAAGGACAGCCAACACTGAAGCTTTCTTT. Its translation: CASSERTANTEAFF.